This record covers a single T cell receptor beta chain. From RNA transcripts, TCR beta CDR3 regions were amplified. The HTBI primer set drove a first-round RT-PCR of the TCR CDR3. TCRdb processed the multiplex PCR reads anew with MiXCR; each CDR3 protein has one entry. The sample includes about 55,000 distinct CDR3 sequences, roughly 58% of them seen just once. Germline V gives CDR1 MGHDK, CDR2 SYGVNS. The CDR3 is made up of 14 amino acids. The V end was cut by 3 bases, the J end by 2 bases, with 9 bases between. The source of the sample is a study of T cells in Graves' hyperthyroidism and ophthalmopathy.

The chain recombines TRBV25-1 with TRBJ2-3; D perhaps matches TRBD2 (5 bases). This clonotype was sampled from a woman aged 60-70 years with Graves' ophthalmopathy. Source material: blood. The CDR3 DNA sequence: TGTGCCAGCAGTGACCGGAGGTACACAGATACGCAGTATTTT. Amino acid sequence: CASSDRRYTDTQYF. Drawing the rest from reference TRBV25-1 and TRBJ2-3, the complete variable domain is EADIYQTPRYLVIGTGKKITLECSQTMGHDKMYWYQQDPGMELHLIHYSYGVNSTEKGDLSSESTVSRIRTEHFPLTLESARPSHTSQYLCASSDRRYTDTQYFGPGTRLTVL.